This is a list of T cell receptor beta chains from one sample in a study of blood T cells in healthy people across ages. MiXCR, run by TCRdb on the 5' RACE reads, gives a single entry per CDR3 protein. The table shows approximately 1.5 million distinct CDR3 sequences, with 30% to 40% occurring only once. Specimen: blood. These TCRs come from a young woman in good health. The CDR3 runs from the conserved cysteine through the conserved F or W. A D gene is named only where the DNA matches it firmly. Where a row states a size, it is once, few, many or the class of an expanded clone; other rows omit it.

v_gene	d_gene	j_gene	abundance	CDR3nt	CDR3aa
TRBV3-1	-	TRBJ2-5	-	TGTGCCAGCAGCCAGGAAGCCGCAGGCCGGGGGGAGACCCAGTACTTC	CASSQEAAGRGETQYF
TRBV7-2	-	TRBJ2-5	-	TGTGCCAGCAGCTTTGGGTTACCCCTCTACTTC	CASSFGLPLYF
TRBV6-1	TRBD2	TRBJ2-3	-	TGTGCCAGCAGTGAAGAGTGGCTAGCGGGGGCCGGGGATACGCAGTATTTT	CASSEEWLAGAGDTQYF
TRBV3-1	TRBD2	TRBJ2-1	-	TGTGCCAGCAGCCAAAGCGGGGCCTACAATGAGCAGTTCTTC	CASSQSGAYNEQFF
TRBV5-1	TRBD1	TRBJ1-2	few	TGCGCCAGCAGCTATGGGACAGCCTATGGCTACACCTTC	CASSYGTAYGYTF
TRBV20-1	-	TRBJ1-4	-	TGCAGTGCTAGAGATCCTAGAACCTCAACTAATGAAAAACTGTTTTTT	CSARDPRTSTNEKLFF
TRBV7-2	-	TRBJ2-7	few	TGTGCCAGCAGCTTAACAGGATTACAGTACTTC	CASSLTGLQYF
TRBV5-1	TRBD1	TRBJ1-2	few	TGCGCCAGCAGCCTAGGGACAGACACCACTTATGGCTACACCTTC	CASSLGTDTTYGYTF
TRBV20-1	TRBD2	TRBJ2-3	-	TGCAGTGCTGGGGGGGGGGTCAGGGTTCCAGATACGCAGTATTTT	CSAGGGVRVPDTQYF
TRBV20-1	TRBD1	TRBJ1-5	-	TGCAGTGCTAGAGAAACAGGGGGCAGCCAGCCCCAGCATTTT	CSARETGGSQPQHF
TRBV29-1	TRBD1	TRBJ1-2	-	TGCAGCGTGGCCGGGACAGGGGACGGTGATGGCTACACCTTC	CSVAGTGDGDGYTF
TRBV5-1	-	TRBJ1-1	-	TGCGCCAGCAGACCGGGGGGGAAAGGTTATGGTGAAGCTTTCTTT	CASRPGGKGYGEAFF
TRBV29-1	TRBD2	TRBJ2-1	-	TGCAGCGTGTGGACTAGCGGGAGTGGGATGAGGTTCTTC	CSVWTSGSGMRFF
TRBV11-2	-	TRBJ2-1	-	TGTGCCAGCAGCACTCAACGGGGGCCGCACAATGAGCAGTTCTTC	CASSTQRGPHNEQFF
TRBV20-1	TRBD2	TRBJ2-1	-	TGCAGTGCCTTAGCGGGAGGGCCCGGGAATGAGCAGTTCTTC	CSALAGGPGNEQFF
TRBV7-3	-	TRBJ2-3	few	TGTGCCAGCAGAGTCCGGGACTGGCGCACAGATACGCAGTATTTT	CASRVRDWRTDTQYF
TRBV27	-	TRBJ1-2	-	TGTGCCAGTGCATCTGGGGGTGGGGGCTACACCTTC	CASASGGGGYTF
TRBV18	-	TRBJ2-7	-	TGTGCCAGCTCCCTTGCGAGTGAGGTGGAGCAGTACTTC	CASSLASEVEQYF
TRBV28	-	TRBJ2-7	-	TGTGCCAGCAGACTATACAGTAACTACGAGCAGTACTTC	CASRLYSNYEQYF
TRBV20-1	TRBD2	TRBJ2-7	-	TGCAGTGCTAGGGCCACTAGCGGGCCTCACTACGAGCAGTACTTC	CSARATSGPHYEQYF
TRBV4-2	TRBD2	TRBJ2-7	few	TGTGCCAGCAGCCATGGGCGGACTAGCGGGAGCAACGAGCAGTACTTC	CASSHGRTSGSNEQYF
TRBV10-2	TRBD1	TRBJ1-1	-	TGCGCCAGCAGTGAGGAACAGGGGGCATTCACTGAAACTTTCTTT	CASSEEQGAFTETFF
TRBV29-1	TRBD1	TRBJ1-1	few	TGCAGCGTTCAACCTACAGGGGGCGCACGGGCTTTCTTT	CSVQPTGGARAFF
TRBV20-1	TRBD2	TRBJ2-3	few	TGCAGTGCTACCCTTAGCGGGCGCACAGATACGCAGTATTTT	CSATLSGRTDTQYF
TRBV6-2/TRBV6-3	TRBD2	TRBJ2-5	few	TGTGCCAGCAGTGTGGGACTACGCCAAGAGACCCAGTACTTC	CASSVGLRQETQYF
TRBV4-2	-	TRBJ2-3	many	TGTGCCAGCAGCCAACAGGGAAATCCTACGCAGTATTTT	CASSQQGNPTQYF
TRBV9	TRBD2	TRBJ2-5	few	TGTGCCAGCAGCGTAGGGTTAGCGGGAGCCATCCAAGAGACCCAGTACTTC	CASSVGLAGAIQETQYF
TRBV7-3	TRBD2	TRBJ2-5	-	TGTGCCAGCAGCTTTAGCGGGAGGGGGGAAGAGACCCAGTACTTC	CASSFSGRGEETQYF
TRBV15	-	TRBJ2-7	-	TGTGCCACCAGCAGAGATAGGCAGGACGAGCAGTACTTC	CATSRDRQDEQYF
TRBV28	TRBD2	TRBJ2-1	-	TGTGCCAGCAGCCCCCGTCTAGCGGCCAATGAGCAGTTCTTC	CASSPRLAANEQFF
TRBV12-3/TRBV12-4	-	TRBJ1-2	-	TGTGCCAGCAGTCAACTCCCGTCTGCTGGCTACACCTTC	CASSQLPSAGYTF
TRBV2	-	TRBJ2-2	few	TGTGCCAGCAGTGAACTGAGAGACACCGGGGAGCTGTTTTTT	CASSELRDTGELFF
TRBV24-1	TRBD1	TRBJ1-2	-	TGTGCCACCAGTGATCGGACAGGGAAAGGTGGCTATGGCTACACCTTC	CATSDRTGKGGYGYTF
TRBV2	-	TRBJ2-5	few	TGTGCCAGCAGTGAAGCTCCAGGACTTATTACGAGCAAGTACTTC	CASSEAPGLITSKYF
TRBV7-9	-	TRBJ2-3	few	TGTGCCAGCAGCCGGGACCCCAGAGGAGATACGCAGTATTTT	CASSRDPRGDTQYF
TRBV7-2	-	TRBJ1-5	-	TGTGCCAGCAGCCCCGGCAGGGGACTCAATCAGCCCCAGCATTTT	CASSPGRGLNQPQHF
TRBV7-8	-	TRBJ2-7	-	TGTGTCAGCAGCTTTGGTGAGGGGGACCCCTACGAGCAGTACTTC	CVSSFGEGDPYEQYF
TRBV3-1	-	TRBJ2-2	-	TGTGCCAGCAGCGACACGAGGGAGAGTGGCGCCGGGGAGCTGTTTTTT	CASSDTRESGAGELFF
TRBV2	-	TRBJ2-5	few	TGTGCCATATCACAGGAGATCCAAGAGACCCAGTACTTC	CAISQEIQETQYF
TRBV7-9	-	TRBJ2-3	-	TGTGCCAGCAGCGCATCCCGGGATGACACAGATACGCAGTATTTT	CASSASRDDTDTQYF
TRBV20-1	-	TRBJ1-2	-	TGCAGTGCCGCGGCTTTGGGGGGAAAGGATGGCTACACCTTC	CSAAALGGKDGYTF
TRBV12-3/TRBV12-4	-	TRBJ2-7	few	TGTGCCAGCAGCCTCCAAGGCCATATATACGAGCAGTACTTC	CASSLQGHIYEQYF
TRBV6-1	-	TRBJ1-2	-	TGTGCCAGCAGTAAAGACAGACCAGAGGGGAACTATGGCTACACCTTC	CASSKDRPEGNYGYTF
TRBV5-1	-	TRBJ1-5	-	TGCGCCAGCAGCCCCGGACCTCGGGGCAATCAGCCCCAGCATTTT	CASSPGPRGNQPQHF
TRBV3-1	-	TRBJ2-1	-	TGTGCCAGCAGCCGGGCCCTTGAGAAGCAGTTCTTC	CASSRALEKQFF
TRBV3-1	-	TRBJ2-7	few	TGTGCCAGCAGCCAAGCCGGACCATTCCCCTACGAGCAGTACTTC	CASSQAGPFPYEQYF
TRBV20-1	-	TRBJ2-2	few	TGCAGTGCTAGGGTGCCCGGGGCGACCGGGGAGCTGTTTTTT	CSARVPGATGELFF
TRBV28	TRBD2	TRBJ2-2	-	TGTGCCAGCGAAGGTCGAATAGCGGGAGGTTACACCGGGGAGCTGTTTTTT	CASEGRIAGGYTGELFF
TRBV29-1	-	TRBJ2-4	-	TGCAGCGTTGAAGCACAGGGCGGAGAGCAGTACTTC	CSVEAQGGEQYF
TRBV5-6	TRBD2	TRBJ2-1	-	TGTGCCAGCAGCTTGGGTCCAGCGGGAGAGGGGGAGCAGTTCTTC	CASSLGPAGEGEQFF
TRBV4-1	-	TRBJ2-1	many	TGCGCCAGCAGCCAAGTACCCCTACAGGGTGAGCAGTTCTTC	CASSQVPLQGEQFF